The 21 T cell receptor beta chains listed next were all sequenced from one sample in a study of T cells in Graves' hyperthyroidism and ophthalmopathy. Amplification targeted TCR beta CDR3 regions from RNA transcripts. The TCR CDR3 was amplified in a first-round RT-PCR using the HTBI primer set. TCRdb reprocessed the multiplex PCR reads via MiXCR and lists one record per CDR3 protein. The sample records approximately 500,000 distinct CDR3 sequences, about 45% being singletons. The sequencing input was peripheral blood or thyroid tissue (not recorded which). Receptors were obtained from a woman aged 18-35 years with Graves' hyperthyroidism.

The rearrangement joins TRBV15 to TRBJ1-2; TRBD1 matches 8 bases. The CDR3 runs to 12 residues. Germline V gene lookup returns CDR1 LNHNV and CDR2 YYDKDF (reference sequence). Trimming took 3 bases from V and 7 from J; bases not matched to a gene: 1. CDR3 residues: CATSRQGAGYTF. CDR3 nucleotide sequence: TGTGCCACCAGCAGGCAGGGGGCTGGCTACACCTTC.

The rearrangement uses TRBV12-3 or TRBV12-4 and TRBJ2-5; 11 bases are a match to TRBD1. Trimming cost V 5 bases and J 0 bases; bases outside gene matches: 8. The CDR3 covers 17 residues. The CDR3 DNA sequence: TGTGCCAGCAGTCCCTGGGGGACAGGGGGGTACCAAGAGACCCAGTACTTC. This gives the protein CASSPWGTGGYQETQYF.

The CDR3 spells CSHNRAGNQPQHF. CDR3 DNA: TGCAGCCATAACAGGGCCGGCAATCAGCCCCAGCATTTT. The chain uses TRBV29-1 and TRBJ1-5, with D possibly TRBD1 on 6 matching bases. CDR1 and CDR2 (germline): SQVTM, ANQGSEA. The CDR3 has 13 amino acids. Trimming stripped 8 bases from V and 2 bases from J, with 13 bases between.

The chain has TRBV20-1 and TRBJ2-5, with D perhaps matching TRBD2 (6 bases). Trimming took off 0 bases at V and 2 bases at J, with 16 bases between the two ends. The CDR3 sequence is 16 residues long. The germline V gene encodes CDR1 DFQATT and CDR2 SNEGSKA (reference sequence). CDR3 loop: CSARDLSGDVQETQYF. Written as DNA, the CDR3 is TGCAGTGCTAGAGATCTTAGCGGAGATGTACAAGAGACCCAGTACTTC.

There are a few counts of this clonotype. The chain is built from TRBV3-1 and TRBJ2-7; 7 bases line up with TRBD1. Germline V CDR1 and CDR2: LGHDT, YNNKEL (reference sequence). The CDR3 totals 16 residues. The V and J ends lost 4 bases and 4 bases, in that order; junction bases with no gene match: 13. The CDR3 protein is CASSLQTGTALYEQYF. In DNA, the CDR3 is TGTGCCAGCAGCCTACAGACGGGGACAGCACTATACGAGCAGTACTTC.

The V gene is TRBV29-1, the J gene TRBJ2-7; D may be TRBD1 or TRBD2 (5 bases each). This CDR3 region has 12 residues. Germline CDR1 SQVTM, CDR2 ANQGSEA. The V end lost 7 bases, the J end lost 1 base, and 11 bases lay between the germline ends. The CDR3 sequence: CSAGTPSYEQYF. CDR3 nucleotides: TGCAGCGCCGGGACCCCGTCCTACGAGCAGTACTTC.

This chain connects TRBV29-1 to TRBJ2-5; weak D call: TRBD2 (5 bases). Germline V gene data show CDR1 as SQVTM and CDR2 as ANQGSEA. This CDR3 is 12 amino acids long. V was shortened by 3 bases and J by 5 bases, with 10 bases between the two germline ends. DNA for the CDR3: TGCAGCGTTGACAGACCGGGGGAGACCCAGTACTTC. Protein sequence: CSVDRPGETQYF.

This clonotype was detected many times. DNA of the CDR3: TGCAGTGCTAGGGGCCGGCCTAGCGGCGAAGAGACCCAGTACTTC. Encoded protein: CSARGRPSGEETQYF. V gene TRBV20-1 combines with J gene TRBJ2-5, with 7 bases fitting TRBD2. The CDR3 is 15 amino acids. V trimming: 3 bases; J trimming: 3 bases; junction bases outside the gene matches: 10. Germline V gene data show CDR1 as DFQATT and CDR2 as SNEGSKA (reference sequence).

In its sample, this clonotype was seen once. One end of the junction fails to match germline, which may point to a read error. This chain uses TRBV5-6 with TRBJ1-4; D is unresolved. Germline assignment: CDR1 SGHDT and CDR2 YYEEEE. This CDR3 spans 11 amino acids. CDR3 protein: CASSLDPASFF. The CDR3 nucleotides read TGTGCCAGCAGCTTGGACCCGGCTAGCTTTTTC.

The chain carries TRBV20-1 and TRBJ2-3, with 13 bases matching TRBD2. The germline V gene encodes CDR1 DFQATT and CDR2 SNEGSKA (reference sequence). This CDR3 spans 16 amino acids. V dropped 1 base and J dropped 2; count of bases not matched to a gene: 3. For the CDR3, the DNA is TGCAGTGCTAGAGGCGGACTAGCGGGGGTCACAGATACGCAGTATTTT. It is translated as CSARGGLAGVTDTQYF.

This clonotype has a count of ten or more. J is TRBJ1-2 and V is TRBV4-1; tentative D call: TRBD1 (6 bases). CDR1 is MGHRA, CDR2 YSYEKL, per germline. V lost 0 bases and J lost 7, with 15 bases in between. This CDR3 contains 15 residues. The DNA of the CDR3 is TGCGCCAGCAGCCAAGAAGACAGGAGGGTTGTTGGCTACACCTTC. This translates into CASSQEDRRVVGYTF.

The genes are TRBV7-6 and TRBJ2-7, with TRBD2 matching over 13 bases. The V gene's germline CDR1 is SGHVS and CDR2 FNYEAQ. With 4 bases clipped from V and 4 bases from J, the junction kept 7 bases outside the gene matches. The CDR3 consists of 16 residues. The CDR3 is CASSSHPTSGRYEQYF. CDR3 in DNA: TGTGCCAGCAGCTCCCACCCGACTAGCGGGAGGTACGAGCAGTACTTC.

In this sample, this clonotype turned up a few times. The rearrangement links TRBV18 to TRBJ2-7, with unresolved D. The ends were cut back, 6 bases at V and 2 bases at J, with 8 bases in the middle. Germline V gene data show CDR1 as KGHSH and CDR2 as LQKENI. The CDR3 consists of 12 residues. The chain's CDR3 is CASSSETYEQYF. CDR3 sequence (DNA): TGTGCCAGCTCGTCAGAAACCTACGAGCAGTACTTC.

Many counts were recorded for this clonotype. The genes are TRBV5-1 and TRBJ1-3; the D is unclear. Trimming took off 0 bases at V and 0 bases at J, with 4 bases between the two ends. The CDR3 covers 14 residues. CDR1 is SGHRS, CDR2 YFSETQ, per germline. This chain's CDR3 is CASSLEVSGNTIYF. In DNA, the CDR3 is TGCGCCAGCAGCTTGGAGGTCTCTGGAAACACCATATATTTT.

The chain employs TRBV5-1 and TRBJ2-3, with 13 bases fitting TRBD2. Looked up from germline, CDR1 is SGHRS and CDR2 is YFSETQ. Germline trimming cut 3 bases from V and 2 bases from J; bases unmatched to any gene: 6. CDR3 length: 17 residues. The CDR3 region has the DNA TGCGCCAGCAGCTCACCGACTAGCGGGAGGCTCACAGATACGCAGTATTTT. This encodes CASSSPTSGRLTDTQYF.

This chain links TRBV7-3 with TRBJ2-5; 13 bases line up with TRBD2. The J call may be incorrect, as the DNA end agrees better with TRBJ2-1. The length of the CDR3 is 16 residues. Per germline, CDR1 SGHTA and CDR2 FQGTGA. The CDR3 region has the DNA TGTGCCAGCAGTCCGGGGACTAGCGGGATGTACAATGAGCAGTTCTTC. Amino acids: CASSPGTSGMYNEQFF.

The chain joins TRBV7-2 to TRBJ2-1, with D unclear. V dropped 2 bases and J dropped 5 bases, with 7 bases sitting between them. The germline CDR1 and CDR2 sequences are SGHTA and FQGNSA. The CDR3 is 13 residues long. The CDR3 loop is CASSLQVHNEQFF. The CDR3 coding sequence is TGTGCCAGCAGCTTACAGGTACACAATGAGCAGTTCTTC.

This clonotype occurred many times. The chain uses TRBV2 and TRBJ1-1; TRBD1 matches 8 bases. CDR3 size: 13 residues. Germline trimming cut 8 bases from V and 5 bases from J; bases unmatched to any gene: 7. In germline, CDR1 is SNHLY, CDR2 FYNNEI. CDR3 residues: CASVWTGRTEAFF. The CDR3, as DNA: TGTGCCAGCGTTTGGACAGGGAGGACTGAAGCTTTCTTT.

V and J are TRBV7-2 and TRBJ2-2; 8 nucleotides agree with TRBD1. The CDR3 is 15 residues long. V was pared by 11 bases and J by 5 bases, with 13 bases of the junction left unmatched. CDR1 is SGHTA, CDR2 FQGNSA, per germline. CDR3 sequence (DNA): TGTGCCTGCAATCCGGGACAGGTACCAACCGGGGAGCTGTTTTTT. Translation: CACNPGQVPTGELFF.

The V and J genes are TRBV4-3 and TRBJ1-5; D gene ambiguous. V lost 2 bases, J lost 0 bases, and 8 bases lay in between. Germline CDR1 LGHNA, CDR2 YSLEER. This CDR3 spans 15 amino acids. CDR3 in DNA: TGCGCCAGCAGCCAATCGCGGGATAGCAATCAGCCCCAGCATTTT. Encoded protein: CASSQSRDSNQPQHF.

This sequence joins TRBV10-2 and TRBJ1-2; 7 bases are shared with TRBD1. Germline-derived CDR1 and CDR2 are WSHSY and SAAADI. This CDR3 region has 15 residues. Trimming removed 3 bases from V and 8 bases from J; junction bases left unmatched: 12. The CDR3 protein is CASSEEGDRAGGYTF. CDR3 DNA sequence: TGCGCCAGCAGTGAAGAGGGAGACAGGGCAGGCGGCTACACCTTC.